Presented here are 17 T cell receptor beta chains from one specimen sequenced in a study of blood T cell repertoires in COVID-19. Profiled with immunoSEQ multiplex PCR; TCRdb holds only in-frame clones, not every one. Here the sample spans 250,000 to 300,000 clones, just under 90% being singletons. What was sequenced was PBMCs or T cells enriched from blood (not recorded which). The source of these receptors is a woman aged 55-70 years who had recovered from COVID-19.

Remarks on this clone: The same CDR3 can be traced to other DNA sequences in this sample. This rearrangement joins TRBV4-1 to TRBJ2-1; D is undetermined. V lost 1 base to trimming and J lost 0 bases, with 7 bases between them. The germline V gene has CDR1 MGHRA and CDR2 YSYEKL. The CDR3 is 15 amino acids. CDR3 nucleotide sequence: TGCGCCAGCAGCCAAGGGCCCAGCTCCTACAATGAGCAGTTCTTC. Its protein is CASSQGPSSYNEQFF.

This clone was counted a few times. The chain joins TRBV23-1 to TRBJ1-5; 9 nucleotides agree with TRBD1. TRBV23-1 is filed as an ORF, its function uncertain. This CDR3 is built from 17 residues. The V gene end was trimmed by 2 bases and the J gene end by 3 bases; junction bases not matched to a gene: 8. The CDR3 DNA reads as TGCGCCAGCAGTCAAGAAATGAGACAGGGGGTCAATCAGCCCCAGCATTTT. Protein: CASSQEMRQGVNQPQHF.

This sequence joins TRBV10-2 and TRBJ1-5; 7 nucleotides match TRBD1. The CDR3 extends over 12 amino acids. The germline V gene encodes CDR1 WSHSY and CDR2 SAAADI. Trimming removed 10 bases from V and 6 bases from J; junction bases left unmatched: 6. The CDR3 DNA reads TGCGCCATAGGGGGCGAGGGTCAGCCCCAGCATTTT. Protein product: CAIGGEGQPQHF.

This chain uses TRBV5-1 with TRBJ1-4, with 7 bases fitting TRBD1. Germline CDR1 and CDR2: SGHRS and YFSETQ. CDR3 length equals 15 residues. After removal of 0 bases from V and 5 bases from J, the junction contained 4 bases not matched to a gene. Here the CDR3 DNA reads TGCGCCAGCAGCTTGGCCGGGACAGAGAATGAAAAACTGTTTTTT. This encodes CASSLAGTENEKLFF.

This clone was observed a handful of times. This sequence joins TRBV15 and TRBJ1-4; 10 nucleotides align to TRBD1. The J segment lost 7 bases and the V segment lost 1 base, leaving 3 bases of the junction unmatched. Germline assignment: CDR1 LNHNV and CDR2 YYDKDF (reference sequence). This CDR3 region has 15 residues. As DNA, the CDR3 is TGTGCCACCAGCAGAGGACAGGGGGCAATTGAAAAACTGTTTTTT. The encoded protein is CATSRGQGAIEKLFF.

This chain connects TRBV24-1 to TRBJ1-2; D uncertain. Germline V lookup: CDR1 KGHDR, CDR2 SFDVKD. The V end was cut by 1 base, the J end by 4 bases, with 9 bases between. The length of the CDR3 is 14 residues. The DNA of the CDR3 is TGTGCCACCAGTGATTTACAGACCGCCTATGGCTACACCTTC. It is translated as CATSDLQTAYGYTF.

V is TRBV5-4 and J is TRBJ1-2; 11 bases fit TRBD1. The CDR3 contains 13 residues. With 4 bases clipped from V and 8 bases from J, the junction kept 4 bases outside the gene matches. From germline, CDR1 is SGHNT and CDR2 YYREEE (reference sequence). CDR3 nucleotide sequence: TGTGCCAGCAGCCCGGACAGGGGGCAGGGCTACACCTTC. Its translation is CASSPDRGQGYTF.

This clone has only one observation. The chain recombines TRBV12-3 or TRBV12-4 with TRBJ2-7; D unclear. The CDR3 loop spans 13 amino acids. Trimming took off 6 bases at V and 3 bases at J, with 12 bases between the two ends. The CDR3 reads CASSRDIFYEQYF. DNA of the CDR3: TGTGCCAGCAGCCGTGACATTTTCTACGAGCAGTACTTC.

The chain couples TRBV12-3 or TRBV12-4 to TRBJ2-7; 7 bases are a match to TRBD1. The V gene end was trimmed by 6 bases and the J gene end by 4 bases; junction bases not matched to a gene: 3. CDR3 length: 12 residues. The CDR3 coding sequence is TGTGCCAGCAGCAAGACAGGGTACGAGCAGTACTTC. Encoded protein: CASSKTGYEQYF.

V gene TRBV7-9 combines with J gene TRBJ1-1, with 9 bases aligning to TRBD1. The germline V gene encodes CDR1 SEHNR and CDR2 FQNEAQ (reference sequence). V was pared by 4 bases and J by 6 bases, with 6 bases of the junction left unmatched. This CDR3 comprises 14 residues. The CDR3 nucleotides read TGTGCCAGCAGCTCAGGACAGGGGATCGCTGAAGCTTTCTTT. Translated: CASSSGQGIAEAFF.

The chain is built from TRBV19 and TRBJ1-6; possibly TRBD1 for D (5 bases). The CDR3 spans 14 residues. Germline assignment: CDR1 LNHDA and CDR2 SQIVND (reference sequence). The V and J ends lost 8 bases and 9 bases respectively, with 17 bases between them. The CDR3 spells CASGREKGSSPLHF. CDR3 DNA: TGTGCCAGTGGGCGGGAAAAGGGGAGTTCACCCCTCCACTTT.

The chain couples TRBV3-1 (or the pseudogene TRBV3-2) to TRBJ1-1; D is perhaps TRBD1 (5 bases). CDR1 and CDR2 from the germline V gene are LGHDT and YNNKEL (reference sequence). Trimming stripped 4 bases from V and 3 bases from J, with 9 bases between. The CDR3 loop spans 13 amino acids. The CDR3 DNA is TGTGCCAGCAGCCCCTTAGGGGACACTGAAGCTTTCTTT. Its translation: CASSPLGDTEAFF.

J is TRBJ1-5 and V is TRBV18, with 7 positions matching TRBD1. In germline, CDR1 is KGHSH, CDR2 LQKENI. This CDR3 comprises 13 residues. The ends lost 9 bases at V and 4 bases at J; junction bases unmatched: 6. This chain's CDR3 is CASRAGGNQPQHF. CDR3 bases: TGTGCCAGTAGAGCAGGGGGGAATCAGCCCCAGCATTTT.

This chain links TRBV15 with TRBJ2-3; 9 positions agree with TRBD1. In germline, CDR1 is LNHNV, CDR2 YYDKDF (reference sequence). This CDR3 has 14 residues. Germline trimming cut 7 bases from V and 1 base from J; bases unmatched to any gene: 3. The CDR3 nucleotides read TGTGCCACCAACTACAGGGGGCGCACAGATACGCAGTATTTT. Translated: CATNYRGRTDTQYF.

The chain's CDR3 is CASSEQNNEKLFF. The CDR3 DNA sequence: TGTGCCAGCAGTGAACAGAACAATGAAAAACTGTTTTTT. This sequence joins TRBV6-1 and TRBJ1-4, with no clear D. The germline CDR1 and CDR2 sequences are MNHNS and SASEGT. The CDR3 extends over 13 amino acids. V was cut by 2 bases and J by 5 bases, with 6 bases left in between.

CDR3: CASSPIQGATDTEAFF. CDR3 nucleotide sequence: TGTGCCAGTAGCCCTATCCAGGGGGCAACGGACACTGAAGCTTTCTTT. This chain uses TRBV19 with TRBJ1-1, with 8 positions matching TRBD1. The length of the CDR3 is 16 residues. Germline lookup yields CDR1 LNHDA and CDR2 SQIVND (reference sequence). V dropped 6 bases and J dropped 3; count of bases not matched to a gene: 12. Full variable domain (rest looked up from reference TRBV19 and TRBJ1-1): DGGITQSPKYLFRKEGQNVTLSCEQNLNHDAMYWYRQDPGQGLRLIYYSQIVNDFQKGDIAEGYSVSREKKESFPLTVTSAQKNPTAFYLCASSPIQGATDTEAFFGQGTRLTVV.

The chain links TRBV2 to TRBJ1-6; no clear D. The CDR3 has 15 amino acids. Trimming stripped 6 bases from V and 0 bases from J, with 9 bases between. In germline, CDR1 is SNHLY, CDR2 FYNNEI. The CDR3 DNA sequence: TGTGCCAGCAGGGAGGGCAGCTCCTATAATTCACCCCTCCACTTT. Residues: CASREGSSYNSPLHF.